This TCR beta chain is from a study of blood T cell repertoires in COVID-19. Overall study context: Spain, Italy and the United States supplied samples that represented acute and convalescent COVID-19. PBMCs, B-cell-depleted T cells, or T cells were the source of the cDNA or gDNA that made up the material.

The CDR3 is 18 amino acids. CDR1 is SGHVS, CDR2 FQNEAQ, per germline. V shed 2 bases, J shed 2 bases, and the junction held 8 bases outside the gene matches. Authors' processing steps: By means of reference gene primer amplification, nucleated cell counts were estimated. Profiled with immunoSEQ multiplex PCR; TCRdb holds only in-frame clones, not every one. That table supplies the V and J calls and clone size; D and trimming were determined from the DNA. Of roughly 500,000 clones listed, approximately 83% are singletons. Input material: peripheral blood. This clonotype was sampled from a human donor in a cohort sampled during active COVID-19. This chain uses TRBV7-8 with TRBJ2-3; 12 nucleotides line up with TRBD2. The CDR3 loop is CASSLPPSGRGFTDTQYF. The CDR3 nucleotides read TGTGCCAGCAGCTTACCCCCTAGCGGGAGGGGTTTCACAGATACGCAGTATTTT.